This record concerns one TCR beta chain sequence. In assigning cohorts, the study relied on participant-reported clinical history. The CDR3 is 12 residues long. Germline CDR1 is WSHSY and CDR2 is SAAADI. Trimming pared 4 bases from V and 5 bases from J, leaving 8 bases between. This record belongs to a study of blood T cell repertoires in COVID-19. Sequencing used immunoSEQ multiplex PCR; TCRdb keeps in-frame clones, though not all of them. The sample carries approximately 300,000 clones, roughly 86% recorded once. The chain combines TRBV10-2 with TRBJ1-2; no clear D. The sequencing input was PBMCs or T cells enriched from blood (not recorded which). This TCR was recovered from a woman between 18 and 29 years old who had recovered from COVID-19. This CDR3 reads CASSGGAYGYTF. CDR3 coding DNA: TGCGCCAGCAGTGGGGGAGCGTATGGCTACACCTTC.